This TCR beta chain was recovered during a study of cytomegalovirus exposure and HLA in healthy donors. PCR involved 60 Vbeta and 13 Jbeta primers. The assay was immunoSEQ multiplex PCR, and TCRdb's table has in-frame clones only and misses some. The sample data list 130,000 or so clones. The CDR3 covers 16 residues. The J segment lost 4 bases and the V segment lost 2 bases, leaving 8 bases of the junction unmatched. The germline V gene has CDR1 SNHLY and CDR2 FYNNEI. This receptor was taken from a woman between 55 and 75 years old in good health and CMV-seronegative. This rearrangement joins TRBV2 to TRBJ2-1, with TRBD2 matching over 7 bases. The sequencing input was PBMCs. The CDR3 loop reads CASSELASGKYNEQFF. In DNA form, the CDR3 reads TGTGCCAGCAGTGAACTGGCTAGCGGAAAATACAATGAGCAGTTCTTC.